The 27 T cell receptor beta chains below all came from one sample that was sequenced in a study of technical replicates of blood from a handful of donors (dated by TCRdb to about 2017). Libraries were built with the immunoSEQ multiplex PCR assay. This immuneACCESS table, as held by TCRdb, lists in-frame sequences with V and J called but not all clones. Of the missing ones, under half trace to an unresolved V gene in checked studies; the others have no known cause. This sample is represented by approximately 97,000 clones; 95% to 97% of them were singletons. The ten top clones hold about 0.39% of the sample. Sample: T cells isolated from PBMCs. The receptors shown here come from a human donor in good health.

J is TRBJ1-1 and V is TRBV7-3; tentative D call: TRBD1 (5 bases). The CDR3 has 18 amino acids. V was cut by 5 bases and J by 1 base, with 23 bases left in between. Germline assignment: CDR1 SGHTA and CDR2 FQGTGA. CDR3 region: CASSPKPLMPQANTEAFF. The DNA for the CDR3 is TGTGCCAGCAGCCCGAAACCCCTCATGCCACAGGCGAACACTGAAGCTTTCTTT.

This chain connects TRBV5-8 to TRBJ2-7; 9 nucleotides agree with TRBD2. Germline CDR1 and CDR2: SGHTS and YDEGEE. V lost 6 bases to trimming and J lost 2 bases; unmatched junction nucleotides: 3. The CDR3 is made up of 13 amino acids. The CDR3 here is CASTPSGTYEQYF. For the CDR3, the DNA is TGTGCCAGCACCCCTAGCGGGACCTACGAGCAGTACTTC.

The CDR3 region is CTSSQDRNEKLFF. The CDR3 DNA sequence: TGCACCAGCAGCCAAGATCGGAATGAAAAACTGTTTTTT. The chain links TRBV1 to TRBJ1-4. TRBV1 is an annotated pseudogene. CDR3 length: 13 amino acids.

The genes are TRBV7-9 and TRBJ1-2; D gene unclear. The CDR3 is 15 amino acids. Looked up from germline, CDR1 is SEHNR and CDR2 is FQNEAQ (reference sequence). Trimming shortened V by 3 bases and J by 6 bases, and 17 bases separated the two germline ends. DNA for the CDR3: TGTGCCAGCAGCTTTAGCGGCAGCATTGGGGATGGCTACACCTTC. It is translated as CASSFSGSIGDGYTF.

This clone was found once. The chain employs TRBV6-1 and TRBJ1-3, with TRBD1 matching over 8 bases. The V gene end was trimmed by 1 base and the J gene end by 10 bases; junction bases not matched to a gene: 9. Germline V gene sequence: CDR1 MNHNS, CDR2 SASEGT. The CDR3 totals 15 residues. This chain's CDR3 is CASSEDDRGLLTIYF. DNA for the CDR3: TGTGCCAGCAGTGAAGATGACAGGGGACTGTTGACCATATATTTT.

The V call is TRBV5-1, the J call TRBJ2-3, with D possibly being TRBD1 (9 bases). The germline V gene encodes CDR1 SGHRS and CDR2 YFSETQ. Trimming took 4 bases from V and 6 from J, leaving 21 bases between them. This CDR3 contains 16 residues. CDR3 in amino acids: CASSVTGGLEPDTQYF. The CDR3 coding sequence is TGCGCCAGCAGCGTGACAGGGGGACTAGAACCCGATACGCAGTATTTT. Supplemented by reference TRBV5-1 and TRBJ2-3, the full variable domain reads KAGVTQTPRYLIKTRGQQVTLSCSPISGHRSVSWYQQTPGQGLQFLFEYFSETQRNKGNFPGRFSGRQFSNSRSEMNVSTLELGDSALYLCASSVTGGLEPDTQYFGPGTRLTVL.

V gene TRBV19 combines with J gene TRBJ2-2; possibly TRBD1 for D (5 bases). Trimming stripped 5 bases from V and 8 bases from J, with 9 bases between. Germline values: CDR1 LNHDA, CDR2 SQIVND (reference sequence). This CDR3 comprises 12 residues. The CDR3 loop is CASSRTLGELFF. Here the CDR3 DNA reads TGTGCCAGTAGTCGGACACTTGGGGAGCTGTTTTTT.

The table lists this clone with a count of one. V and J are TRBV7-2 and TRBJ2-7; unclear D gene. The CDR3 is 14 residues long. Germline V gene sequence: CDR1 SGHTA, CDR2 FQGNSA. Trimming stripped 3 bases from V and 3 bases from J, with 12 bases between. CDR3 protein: CASSFGPLNYEQYF. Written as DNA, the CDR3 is TGTGCCAGCAGCTTCGGTCCCCTAAACTACGAGCAGTACTTC.

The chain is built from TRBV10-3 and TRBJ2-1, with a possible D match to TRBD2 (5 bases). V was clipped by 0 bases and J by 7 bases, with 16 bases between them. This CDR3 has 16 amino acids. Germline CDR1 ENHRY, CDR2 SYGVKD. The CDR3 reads CAISESRGWRGNEQFF. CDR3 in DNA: TGTGCCATCAGTGAGTCGAGAGGATGGAGAGGGAATGAGCAGTTCTTC.

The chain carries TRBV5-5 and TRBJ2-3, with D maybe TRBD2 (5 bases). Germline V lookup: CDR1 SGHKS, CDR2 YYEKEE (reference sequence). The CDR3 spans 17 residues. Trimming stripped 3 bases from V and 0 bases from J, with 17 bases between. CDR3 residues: CASSSPPSGLSTDTQYF. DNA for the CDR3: TGTGCCAGCAGCTCGCCCCCCAGCGGCCTTAGCACAGATACGCAGTATTTT.

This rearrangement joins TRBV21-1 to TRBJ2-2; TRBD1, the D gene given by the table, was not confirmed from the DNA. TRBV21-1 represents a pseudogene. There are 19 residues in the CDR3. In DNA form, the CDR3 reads TGTGCCAGCAGCTCTCCCCCGCCAGGGTCATGTCTCAACACCGGGGAGCTGTTTTTT. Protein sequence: CASSSPPPGSCLNTGELFF.

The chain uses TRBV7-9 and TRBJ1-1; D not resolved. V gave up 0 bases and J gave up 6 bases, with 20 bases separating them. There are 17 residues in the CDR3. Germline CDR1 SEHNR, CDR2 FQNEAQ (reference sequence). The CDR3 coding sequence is TGTGCCAGCAGCTTAGCCGGGCGGGTAGGGTCTTCCCCTGAAGCTTTCTTT. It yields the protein CASSLAGRVGSSPEAFF.

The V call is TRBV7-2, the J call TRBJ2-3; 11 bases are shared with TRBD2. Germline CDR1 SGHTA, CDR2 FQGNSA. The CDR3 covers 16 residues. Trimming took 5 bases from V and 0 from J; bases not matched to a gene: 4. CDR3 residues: CASSPRTSGSTDTQYF. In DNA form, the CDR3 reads TGTGCCAGCAGCCCAAGGACTAGCGGGAGCACAGATACGCAGTATTTT.

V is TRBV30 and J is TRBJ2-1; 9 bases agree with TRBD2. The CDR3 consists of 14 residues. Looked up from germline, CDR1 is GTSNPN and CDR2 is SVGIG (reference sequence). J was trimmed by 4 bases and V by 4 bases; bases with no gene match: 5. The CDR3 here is CAWTTSGRYNEQFF. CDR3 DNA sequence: TGTGCCTGGACGACTAGCGGAAGATACAATGAGCAGTTCTTC.

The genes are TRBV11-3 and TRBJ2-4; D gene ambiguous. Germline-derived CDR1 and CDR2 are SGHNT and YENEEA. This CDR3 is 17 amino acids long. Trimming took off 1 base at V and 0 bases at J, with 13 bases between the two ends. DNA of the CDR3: TGTGCCAGCAGCTTAGGACTGGTCAGTTTAGCCAAAAACATTCAGTACTTC. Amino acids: CASSLGLVSLAKNIQYF.

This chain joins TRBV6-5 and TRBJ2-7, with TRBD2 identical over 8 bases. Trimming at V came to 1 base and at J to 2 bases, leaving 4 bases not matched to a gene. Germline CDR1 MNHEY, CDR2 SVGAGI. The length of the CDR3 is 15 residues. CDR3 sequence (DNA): TGTGCCAGCAGTTACTTTAGCGGGATCACCTACGAGCAGTACTTC. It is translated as CASSYFSGITYEQYF.

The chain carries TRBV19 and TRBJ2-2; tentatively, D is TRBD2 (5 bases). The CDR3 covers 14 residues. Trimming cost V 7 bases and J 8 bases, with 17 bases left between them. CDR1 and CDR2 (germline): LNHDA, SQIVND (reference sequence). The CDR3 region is CASTHPAGYGELFF. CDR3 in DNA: TGTGCCAGTACCCACCCGGCGGGTTATGGGGAGCTGTTTTTT.

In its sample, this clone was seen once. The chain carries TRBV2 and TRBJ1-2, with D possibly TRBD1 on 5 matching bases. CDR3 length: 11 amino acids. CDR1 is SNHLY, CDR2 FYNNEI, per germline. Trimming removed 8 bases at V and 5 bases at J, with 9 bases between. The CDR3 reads CASRQQYGYTF. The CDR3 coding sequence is TGTGCCAGCCGACAGCAGTATGGCTACACCTTC.

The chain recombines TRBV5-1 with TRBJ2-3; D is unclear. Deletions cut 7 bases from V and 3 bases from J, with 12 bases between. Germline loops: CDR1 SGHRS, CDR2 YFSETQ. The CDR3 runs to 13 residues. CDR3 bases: TGCGCCAGCGCCTCGGGTGGTACAGATACGCAGTATTTT. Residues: CASASGGTDTQYF.

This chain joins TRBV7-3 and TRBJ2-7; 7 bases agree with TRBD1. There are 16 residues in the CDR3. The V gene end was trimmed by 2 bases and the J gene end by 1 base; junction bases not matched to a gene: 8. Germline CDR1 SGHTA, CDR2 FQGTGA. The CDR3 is CASSLAPLQGSYEQYF. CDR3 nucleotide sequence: TGTGCCAGCAGCTTAGCTCCCCTACAGGGGTCCTACGAGCAGTACTTC.

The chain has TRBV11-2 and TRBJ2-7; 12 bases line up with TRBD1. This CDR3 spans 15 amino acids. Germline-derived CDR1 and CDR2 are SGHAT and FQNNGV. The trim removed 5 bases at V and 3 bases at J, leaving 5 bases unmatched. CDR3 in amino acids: CASSPGTGGGYEQYF. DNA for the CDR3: TGTGCCAGCAGCCCAGGGACAGGGGGCGGCTACGAGCAGTACTTC.

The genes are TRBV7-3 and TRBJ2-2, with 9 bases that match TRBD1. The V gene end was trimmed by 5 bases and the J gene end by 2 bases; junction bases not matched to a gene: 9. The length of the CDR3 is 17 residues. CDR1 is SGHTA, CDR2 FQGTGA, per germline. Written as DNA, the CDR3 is TGTGCCAGCAGCACCCCCACGGGACAGGGAAACACCGGGGAGCTGTTTTTT. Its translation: CASSTPTGQGNTGELFF.

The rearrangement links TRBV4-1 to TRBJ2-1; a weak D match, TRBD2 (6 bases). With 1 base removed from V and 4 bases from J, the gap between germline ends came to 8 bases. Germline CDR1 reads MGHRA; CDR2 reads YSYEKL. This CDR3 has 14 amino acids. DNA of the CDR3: TGCGCCAGCAGCCAAGTCGGGGGATACAATGAGCAGTTCTTC. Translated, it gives CASSQVGGYNEQFF.

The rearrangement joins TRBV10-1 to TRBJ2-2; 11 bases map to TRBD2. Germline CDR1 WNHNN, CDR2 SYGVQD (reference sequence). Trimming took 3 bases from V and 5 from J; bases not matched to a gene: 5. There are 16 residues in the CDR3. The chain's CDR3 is CASSDSRLAGTGELFF. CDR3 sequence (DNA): TGCGCCAGCAGTGACTCCCGACTAGCGGGAACCGGGGAGCTGTTTTTT.

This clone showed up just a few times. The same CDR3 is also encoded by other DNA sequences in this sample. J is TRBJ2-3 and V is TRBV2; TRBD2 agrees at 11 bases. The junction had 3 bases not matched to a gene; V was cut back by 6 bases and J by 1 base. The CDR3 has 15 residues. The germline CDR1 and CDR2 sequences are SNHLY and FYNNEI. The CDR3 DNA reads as TGTGCCAGCAGACTACTAGCGGGAGGCACAGATACGCAGTATTTT. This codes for CASRLLAGGTDTQYF.

This chain's CDR3 is CASSVYEARVLGSGANVLTF. CDR3 DNA: TGTGCCAGCAGCGTATATGAGGCCAGGGTTTTAGGATCTGGGGCCAACGTCCTGACTTTC. The chain couples TRBV9 to TRBJ2-6; D is possibly TRBD1 (5 bases). From germline, CDR1 is SGDLS and CDR2 YYNGEE. This CDR3 contains 20 residues. Trimming removed 1 base from V and 1 base from J, with 21 bases in between. The full variable domain, rest sourced from reference TRBV9 and TRBJ2-6, is DSGVTQTPKHLITATGQRVTLRCSPRSGDLSVYWYQQSLDQGLQFLIQYYNGEERAKGNILERFSAQQFPDLHSELNLSSLELGDSALYFCASSVYEARVLGSGANVLTFGAGSRLTVL.

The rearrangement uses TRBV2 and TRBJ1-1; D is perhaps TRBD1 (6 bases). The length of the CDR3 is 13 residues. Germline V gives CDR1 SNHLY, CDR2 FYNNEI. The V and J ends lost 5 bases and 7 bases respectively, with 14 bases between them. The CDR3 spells CASSWTEGNEAFF. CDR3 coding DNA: TGTGCCAGCAGTTGGACAGAAGGTAATGAAGCTTTCTTT.